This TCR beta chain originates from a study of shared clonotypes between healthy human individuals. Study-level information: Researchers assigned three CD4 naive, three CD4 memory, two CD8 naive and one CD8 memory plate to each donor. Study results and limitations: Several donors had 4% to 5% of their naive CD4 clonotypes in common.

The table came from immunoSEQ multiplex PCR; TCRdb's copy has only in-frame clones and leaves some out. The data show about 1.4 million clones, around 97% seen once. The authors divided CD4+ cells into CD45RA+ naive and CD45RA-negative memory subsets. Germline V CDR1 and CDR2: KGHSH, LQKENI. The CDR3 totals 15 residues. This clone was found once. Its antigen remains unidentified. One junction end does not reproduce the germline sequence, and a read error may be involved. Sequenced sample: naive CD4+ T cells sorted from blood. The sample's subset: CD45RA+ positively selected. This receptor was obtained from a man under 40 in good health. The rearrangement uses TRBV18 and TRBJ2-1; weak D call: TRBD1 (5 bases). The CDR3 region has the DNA TGTGCCAGCTCACCGATCGAGACAGCCTACTATGAGCAGTTCTTC. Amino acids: CASSPIETAYYEQFF.